A selection of T cell receptor beta chains follows, all from one sample in a study of blood T cell repertoires in COVID-19. The assay was immunoSEQ multiplex PCR, and TCRdb's table has in-frame clones only and misses some. This table holds some 120,000 clones, about 86% found once. The sequenced sample consisted of peripheral blood. The receptors here all came from a man aged 80 or over with active or convalescent COVID-19. Each CDR3 is given with its conserved first and last residue. D genes are given only for firm matches. Rows give clone size only sometimes, using once, few, many, or a class for an expanded clone.

clone_size: NA
d_call: TRBD2
j_call: TRBJ2-2
v_call: TRBV6-6
cdr3_aa: CASSYVEGGSGELFF
cdr3_nt: TGTGCCAGCAGTTACGTGGAGGGAGGGAGCGGGGAGCTGTTTTTT

clone_size: once
d_call: TRBD1
j_call: TRBJ1-5
v_call: TRBV12-3/TRBV12-4
cdr3_aa: CASSLTGDQPQHF
cdr3_nt: TGTGCCAGCAGTTTAACAGGGGATCAGCCCCAGCATTTT

clone_size: once
d_call: NA
j_call: TRBJ2-7
v_call: TRBV7-2
cdr3_aa: CASSLDISSYEQYF
cdr3_nt: TGTGCCAGCAGCTTAGACATCAGCTCCTACGAGCAGTACTTC

clone_size: NA
d_call: TRBD1
j_call: TRBJ1-2
v_call: TRBV10-3
cdr3_aa: CAISDGQGRKGYTF
cdr3_nt: TGTGCCATCAGTGATGGACAGGGGAGGAAAGGCTACACCTTC

clone_size: NA
d_call: NA
j_call: TRBJ1-4
v_call: TRBV18
cdr3_aa: CASSPRGTGTNEKLFF
cdr3_nt: TGTGCCAGCTCACCAAGGGGTACGGGAACTAATGAAAAACTGTTTTTT

clone_size: NA
d_call: NA
j_call: TRBJ1-1
v_call: TRBV18
cdr3_aa: CASSPPSTDTEAFF
cdr3_nt: TGTGCCAGCTCACCACCGAGTACGGACACTGAAGCTTTCTTT

clone_size: NA
d_call: TRBD1
j_call: TRBJ2-7
v_call: TRBV10-3
cdr3_aa: CAISPLDRDNEQYF
cdr3_nt: TGTGCCATCAGCCCCCTTGACAGGGACAACGAGCAGTACTTC

clone_size: NA
d_call: NA
j_call: TRBJ1-2
v_call: TRBV12-2
cdr3_aa: CASRPTDRARVYTF
cdr3_nt: TGTGCAAGTCGCCCGACGGACAGGGCCCGGGTCTACACCTTC

clone_size: NA
d_call: NA
j_call: TRBJ1-2
v_call: TRBV27
cdr3_aa: CASSRPGSGYTF
cdr3_nt: TGTGCCAGCAGTAGACCAGGGTCTGGCTACACCTTC

clone_size: NA
d_call: TRBD2
j_call: TRBJ2-7
v_call: TRBV7-2
cdr3_aa: CASSFRGGAFNEQYF
cdr3_nt: TGTGCCAGCAGCTTTCGCGGGGGGGCCTTTAACGAGCAGTACTTC

clone_size: few
d_call: NA
j_call: TRBJ2-5
v_call: TRBV2
cdr3_aa: CASSDRGKTQYF
cdr3_nt: TGTGCCAGCAGTGATAGGGGCAAGACCCAGTACTTC

clone_size: NA
d_call: TRBD1
j_call: TRBJ1-2
v_call: TRBV2
cdr3_aa: CASSEIGDRHYGYTF
cdr3_nt: TGTGCCAGCAGTGAGATAGGGGACAGGCACTATGGCTACACCTTC

clone_size: NA
d_call: NA
j_call: TRBJ1-5
v_call: TRBV6-5
cdr3_aa: CASSYSWGETGAQHF
cdr3_nt: TGTGCCAGCAGTTACTCGTGGGGGGAAACGGGGGCCCAGCATTTT

clone_size: once
d_call: NA
j_call: TRBJ1-2
v_call: TRBV19
cdr3_aa: CASGGGWSNYGYTF
cdr3_nt: TGTGCCAGTGGGGGGGGCTGGTCCAACTATGGCTACACCTTC

clone_size: NA
d_call: NA
j_call: TRBJ1-6
v_call: TRBV6-5
cdr3_aa: CASSYQGNNSPLHF
cdr3_nt: TGTGCCAGCAGTTATCAGGGGAATAATTCACCCCTCCACTTT

clone_size: NA
d_call: NA
j_call: TRBJ2-7
v_call: TRBV25-1
cdr3_aa: CASSEPTGIAYEQYF
cdr3_nt: TGTGCCAGCAGTGAACCCACCGGGATCGCCTACGAGCAGTACTTC

clone_size: NA
d_call: TRBD1
j_call: TRBJ2-7
v_call: TRBV7-6
cdr3_aa: CASSRKGGQGADEQYF
cdr3_nt: TGTGCCAGCAGCAGAAAGGGGGGACAGGGGGCTGACGAGCAGTACTTC

clone_size: NA
d_call: TRBD1
j_call: TRBJ1-5
v_call: TRBV18
cdr3_aa: CASSPGQGASNQPQHF
cdr3_nt: TGTGCCAGCTCACCGGGACAGGGGGCGAGCAATCAGCCCCAGCATTTT

clone_size: NA
d_call: TRBD1
j_call: TRBJ1-2
v_call: TRBV3-1/TRBV3-2
cdr3_aa: CASSYGQESGYTF
cdr3_nt: TGTGCCAGCAGCTACGGACAGGAGAGTGGCTACACCTTC

clone_size: NA
d_call: NA
j_call: TRBJ2-7
v_call: TRBV5-1
cdr3_aa: CASRSGFTTYEQYF
cdr3_nt: TGCGCCAGCAGGTCAGGGTTTACAACCTACGAGCAGTACTTC

clone_size: NA
d_call: NA
j_call: TRBJ2-3
v_call: TRBV5-6
cdr3_aa: CASSLEQGDTQYF
cdr3_nt: TGTGCCAGCAGCTTGGAGCAGGGGGATACGCAGTATTTT

clone_size: NA
d_call: TRBD2
j_call: TRBJ2-4
v_call: TRBV4-2
cdr3_aa: CASSQEWAGGHKNIQYF
cdr3_nt: TGTGCCAGCAGCCAAGAGTGGGCGGGGGGCCACAAAAACATTCAGTACTTC

clone_size: NA
d_call: NA
j_call: TRBJ2-7
v_call: TRBV19
cdr3_aa: CASSTRDSYEQYF
cdr3_nt: TGTGCCAGTAGTACCCGCGACTCCTACGAGCAGTACTTC

clone_size: NA
d_call: NA
j_call: TRBJ1-2
v_call: TRBV18
cdr3_aa: CASSPPGGNYGYTF
cdr3_nt: TGTGCCAGCTCACCACCTGGGGGGAACTATGGCTACACCTTC

clone_size: NA
d_call: TRBD2
j_call: TRBJ2-1
v_call: TRBV5-1
cdr3_aa: CASSLALAGGLDEQFF
cdr3_nt: TGCGCCAGCAGCTTGGCTTTAGCGGGGGGGCTTGATGAGCAGTTCTTC

clone_size: NA
d_call: NA
j_call: TRBJ2-1
v_call: TRBV19
cdr3_aa: CASSERQLLSYNEQFF
cdr3_nt: TGTGCCAGTAGTGAACGACAGCTCCTCTCCTACAATGAGCAGTTCTTC

clone_size: NA
d_call: NA
j_call: TRBJ2-2
v_call: TRBV11-3
cdr3_aa: CASSLTGWRGRITGELFF
cdr3_nt: TGTGCCAGCAGCTTAACCGGTTGGAGGGGGCGGATCACCGGGGAGCTGTTTTTT

clone_size: NA
d_call: NA
j_call: TRBJ2-4
v_call: TRBV6-2/TRBV6-3
cdr3_aa: CASSYPTDAQYF
cdr3_nt: TGTGCCAGCAGTTACCCTACAGATGCGCAGTACTTC

clone_size: NA
d_call: TRBD1
j_call: TRBJ1-5
v_call: TRBV4-1
cdr3_aa: CASSQRTGISNQPQHF
cdr3_nt: TGCGCCAGCAGCCAAAGGACAGGTATTAGCAATCAGCCCCAGCATTTT

clone_size: NA
d_call: NA
j_call: TRBJ2-2
v_call: TRBV19
cdr3_aa: CASRVPLAYTGELFF
cdr3_nt: TGTGCCAGTAGAGTGCCACTAGCTTACACCGGGGAGCTGTTTTTT

clone_size: once
d_call: TRBD1
j_call: TRBJ2-7
v_call: TRBV11-2
cdr3_aa: CASSLAGQGSYEQYF
cdr3_nt: TGTGCCAGCAGCTTAGCGGGACAGGGCTCCTACGAGCAGTACTTC

clone_size: NA
d_call: TRBD1
j_call: TRBJ2-7
v_call: TRBV6-5
cdr3_aa: CASSQPDRGLYEQYF
cdr3_nt: TGTGCCAGCAGTCAACCCGACAGGGGGCTGTACGAGCAGTACTTC